Each of the 29 T cell receptor beta chains below was sequenced from the same sample in a study of blood T cell repertoires in COVID-19. Clones were read by immunoSEQ multiplex PCR, and TCRdb kept only the in-frame ones, dropping some. Of 95,000 to 150,000 clones in the sample, 82% are singletons; the top ten hold approximately 5%. Material for sequencing was peripheral blood. The receptors come from a woman in her sixties or seventies with acute or convalescent COVID-19.

The rearrangement links TRBV2 to TRBJ2-7; 8 bases are shared with TRBD1. With 7 bases clipped from V and 0 bases from J, the junction kept 5 bases outside the gene matches. The CDR3 is 14 residues long. Looked up from germline, CDR1 is SNHLY and CDR2 is FYNNEI. DNA for the CDR3: TGTGCCAGCACCCGGACAGGGAGCTCCTACGAGCAGTACTTC. Translating it yields CASTRTGSSYEQYF.

CDR3 amino acids: CSVGDSYEQYF. The DNA for the CDR3 is TGCAGCGTTGGAGACAGCTACGAGCAGTACTTC. The chain links TRBV29-1 to TRBJ2-7, with D perhaps matching TRBD1 (5 bases). CDR1 is SQVTM and CDR2 is ANQGSEA in the germline V gene. V was shortened by 4 bases and J by 3 bases, with 7 bases between the two germline ends. CDR3 size: 11 residues.

The rearrangement uses TRBV6-6 and TRBJ1-5, with unresolved D. V lost 7 bases and J 3 bases, leaving 10 bases between the germline ends. This CDR3 spans 13 amino acids. Germline CDR1 and CDR2: MNHNY and SVGAGI (reference sequence). The CDR3 loop reads CASTPADNQPQHF. CDR3 nucleotide sequence: TGTGCCAGCACCCCTGCGGACAATCAGCCCCAGCATTTT.

This clone was seen a single time. The rearrangement joins TRBV7-2 to TRBJ2-1, with TRBD2 identical over 13 bases. The V and J ends lost 2 bases and 6 bases, in that order; junction bases with no gene match: 7. Germline values: CDR1 SGHTA, CDR2 FQGNSA. This CDR3 has 17 residues. The CDR3 loop reads CASSLWATSGGANEQFF. The CDR3, as DNA: TGTGCCAGCAGCTTATGGGCAACTAGCGGGGGGGCCAATGAGCAGTTCTTC.

The CDR3 reads CASSYGTGGTEAFF. For the CDR3, the DNA is TGTGCCAGCAGTTACGGGACAGGGGGGACTGAAGCTTTCTTT. V gene TRBV2 combines with J gene TRBJ1-1; the match to TRBD1 covers 11 bases. The CDR3 spans 14 residues. Germline CDR1 SNHLY, CDR2 FYNNEI. The ends lost 5 bases at V and 5 bases at J; junction bases unmatched: 4.

Written as DNA, the CDR3 is TGTGCCAGCAGCTCCACTAGCGGGGGGGGTGGCACAGATACGCAGTATTTT. Translation gives CASSSTSGGGGTDTQYF. V gene TRBV11-3 combines with J gene TRBJ2-3; 13 bases are a match to TRBD2. The CDR3 length is 17 residues. J gave up 1 base and V 4 bases, and 5 bases lay outside the gene matches. The germline V gene has CDR1 SGHNT and CDR2 YENEEA. The entire variable domain, with the rest obtained from reference TRBV11-3 and TRBJ2-3, is as follows: EAGVVQSPRYKIIEKKQPVAFWCNPISGHNTLYWYLQNLGQGPELLIRYENEEAVDDSQLPKDRFSAERLKGVDSTLKIQPAELGDSAVYLCASSSTSGGGGTDTQYFGPGTRLTVL.

CDR3 coding DNA: TGTGCCACCCGACAGGGTGTCTGGAGTGGCTACACCTTC. Translation: CATRQGVWSGYTF. V usage is TRBV10-3 and J usage is TRBJ1-2; TRBD1 matches at 7 bases. The CDR3 is 13 residues long. Per the germline V gene, CDR1 is ENHRY and CDR2 is SYGVKD. Trimming cost V 10 bases and J 7 bases; bases outside gene matches: 12.

CDR3 amino acids: CASSPIGQVYYGYTF. CDR3 coding DNA: TGTGCCAGCAGTCCAATCGGACAGGTCTACTATGGCTACACCTTC. The rearrangement joins TRBV27 to TRBJ1-2, with TRBD1 matching over 7 bases. CDR3 length: 15 residues. CDR1 is MNHEY and CDR2 is SMNVEV in the germline V gene (reference sequence). The trim removed 5 bases at V and 3 bases at J, leaving 9 bases unmatched.

The rearrangement joins TRBV27 to TRBJ2-3; 8 positions agree with TRBD2. CDR1 and CDR2 from the germline V gene are MNHEY and SMNVEV (reference sequence). There are 20 residues in the CDR3. The V and J ends lost 5 bases and 0 bases, in that order; junction bases with no gene match: 19. The CDR3 spells CASSPRWGGRIPTSTDTQYF. CDR3 nucleotides: TGTGCCAGCAGTCCCCGGTGGGGCGGGAGGATTCCTACTAGCACAGATACGCAGTATTTT.

This sequence joins TRBV5-1 and TRBJ1-4; D gene unclear. This CDR3 is 15 amino acids long. V was clipped by 4 bases and J by 4 bases, with 14 bases between them. Germline values: CDR1 SGHRS, CDR2 YFSETQ. The CDR3 loop is CASSPVHGSNEKLFF. CDR3 DNA sequence: TGCGCCAGCAGCCCCGTCCACGGTAGTAATGAAAAACTGTTTTTT.

The V call is TRBV3-1 (or the pseudogene TRBV3-2), the J call TRBJ1-2; 7 bases map to TRBD1. The CDR3 is made up of 13 amino acids. Germline V gene sequence: CDR1 LGHDT, CDR2 YNNKEL (reference sequence). Germline trimming cut 2 bases from V and 4 bases from J; bases unmatched to any gene: 1. The CDR3 nucleotides are TGTGCCAGCAGCCAAAACAGGGGCTATGGCTACACCTTC. This sequence encodes CASSQNRGYGYTF.

V is TRBV6-5 and J is TRBJ1-3; 7 nucleotides match TRBD1. The V segment lost 6 bases and the J segment 1 base; nucleotides outside the gene matches: 6. Germline CDR1 is MNHEY and CDR2 is SVGAGI. The CDR3 is 15 residues long. DNA for the CDR3: TGTGCCAGCAGGCCCGACAGGGTGTCTGGAAACACCATATATTTT. It yields the protein CASRPDRVSGNTIYF.

The chain joins TRBV7-8 to TRBJ1-2; 7 positions match TRBD1. V trimming: 5 bases; J trimming: 6 bases; junction bases outside the gene matches: 6. This CDR3 is 13 amino acids long. CDR1 is SGHVS, CDR2 FQNEAQ, per germline. The CDR3 coding sequence is TGTGCCAGCAGCGTGGACAGGAGGGATGGCTACACCTTC. It encodes CASSVDRRDGYTF.

The CDR3 reads CASSYVRGTEAFF. As DNA, the CDR3 is TGTGCCAGCAGTTACGTCAGGGGCACTGAAGCTTTCTTT. The chain recombines TRBV6-2 or TRBV6-3 with TRBJ1-1; TRBD1 might be the D (6 bases). CDR1 MNHEY and CDR2 SVGEGT come from the germline V gene. V dropped 2 bases and J dropped 4 bases, with 8 bases sitting between them. The CDR3 sequence is 13 residues long.

The rearrangement joins TRBV12-5 to TRBJ2-1; TRBD2 agrees at 11 bases. Germline V gene data show CDR1 as LGHNT and CDR2 as FRNRAP. The CDR3 is 13 residues long. The J segment lost 10 bases and the V segment lost 4 bases, leaving 3 bases of the junction unmatched. CDR3 protein: CASGSLAGGEQFF. As DNA, the CDR3 is TGTGCTAGTGGTTCATTAGCGGGGGGGGAGCAGTTCTTC.

This chain links TRBV19 with TRBJ1-5; possible D gene TRBD1, 5 bases. Looked up from germline, CDR1 is LNHDA and CDR2 is SQIVND (reference sequence). The CDR3 is 16 amino acids. V gave up 3 bases and J gave up 6 bases, with 18 bases separating them. The CDR3 nucleotides are TGTGCCAGTAGTATCGGGGGGGAGAGTCTTCGTCAGCCCCAGCATTTT. It codes for CASSIGGESLRQPQHF.

The chain employs TRBV5-6 and TRBJ2-2; D call uncertain. There are 13 residues in the CDR3. CDR1 is SGHDT and CDR2 is YYEEEE in the germline V gene. Trimming took off 2 bases at V and 2 bases at J, with 4 bases between the two ends. CDR3 sequence reads: CASSFRNTGELFF. CDR3 sequence (DNA): TGTGCCAGCAGCTTTAGAAACACCGGGGAGCTGTTTTTT.

This clone has more than one count but fewer than ten. Other nucleotide sequences from this sample produce the same CDR3. The chain is built from TRBV3-1 (or the pseudogene TRBV3-2) and TRBJ1-1; a weak D match, TRBD1 (6 bases). CDR1 is LGHDT and CDR2 is YNNKEL in the germline V gene (reference sequence). The CDR3 is 14 residues long. Trimming cost V 2 bases and J 1 base, with 8 bases left between them. The CDR3 loop reads CASSQLQGNTEAFF. The CDR3 DNA sequence: TGTGCCAGCAGCCAACTACAGGGGAACACTGAAGCTTTCTTT.

The rearrangement uses TRBV4-3 and TRBJ2-2; the match to TRBD2 covers 13 bases. The CDR3 length is 19 residues. Looked up from germline, CDR1 is LGHNA and CDR2 is YSLEER. The ends lost 0 bases at V and 5 bases at J; junction bases unmatched: 9. The CDR3 region is CASSQDYRGLAGRTGELFF. CDR3 sequence (DNA): TGCGCCAGCAGCCAAGATTATAGGGGACTAGCGGGGCGGACCGGGGAGCTGTTTTTT.

This clone was seen only a few times. The gene calls are TRBV6-1 and TRBJ1-1, with 12 bases matching TRBD1. V trimming: 2 bases; J trimming: 3 bases; junction bases outside the gene matches: 4. The germline V gene has CDR1 MNHNS and CDR2 SASEGT. The CDR3 has 16 residues. Here the CDR3 reads CASSETGTGGYTEAFF. The CDR3 DNA reads as TGTGCCAGCAGTGAAACCGGGACAGGGGGCTACACTGAAGCTTTCTTT.

This chain connects TRBV7-9 to TRBJ1-6; 10 bases are a match to TRBD1. The J segment lost 10 bases and the V segment lost 5 bases, leaving 8 bases of the junction unmatched. Germline V CDR1 and CDR2: SEHNR, FQNEAQ (reference sequence). The CDR3 length is 15 residues. The CDR3 nucleotides are TGTGCCAGCAGCGGGGGGGACAGGGGTAGATCACCCCTCCACTTT. Translating gives CASSGGDRGRSPLHF.

The V and J genes are TRBV7-2 and TRBJ1-5; D remains ambiguous. There are 14 residues in the CDR3. CDR1 and CDR2 from the germline V gene are SGHTA and FQGNSA. V shed 2 bases and J shed 5 bases, with 10 bases lying between them. The DNA of the CDR3 is TGTGCCAGCAGCTTATCCCAGGCACATCAGCCCCAGCATTTT. Amino acids: CASSLSQAHQPQHF. The full variable domain, its missing parts supplied by reference TRBV7-2 and TRBJ1-5, is GAGVSQSPSNKVTEKGKDVELRCDPISGHTALYWYRQSLGQGLEFLIYFQGNSAPDKSGLPSDRFSAERTGGSVSTLTIQRTQQEDSAVYLCASSLSQAHQPQHFGDGTRLSIL.

The gene calls are TRBV15 and TRBJ2-5; unclear D gene. CDR1 is LNHNV and CDR2 is YYDKDF in the germline V gene (reference sequence). The V gene lost 0 bases and the J gene lost 0 bases, with 8 bases spanning the gap. The CDR3 is 15 residues long. CDR3 nucleotides: TGTGCCACCAGCAGAGAGGGCAGGAACCAAGAGACCCAGTACTTC. Its translation is CATSREGRNQETQYF. The full variable domain, rest sourced from reference TRBV15 and TRBJ2-5, is DAMVIQNPRYQVTQFGKPVTLSCSQTLNHNVMYWYQQKSSQAPKLLFHYYDKDFNNEADTPDNFQSRRPNTSFCFLDIRSPGLGDTAMYLCATSREGRNQETQYFGPGTRLLVL.

The chain recombines TRBV7-8 with TRBJ2-7, with D possibly TRBD1 on 5 matching bases. The germline V gene encodes CDR1 SGHVS and CDR2 FQNEAQ. The V gene lost 4 bases and the J gene lost 8 bases, with 18 bases spanning the gap. The length of the CDR3 is 14 residues. This CDR3 is CASSSLDSPLQQYF. Here the CDR3 DNA reads TGTGCCAGCAGCTCCCTAGACAGCCCCCTCCAGCAGTACTTC.

J is TRBJ1-4 and V is TRBV5-1; TRBD1 is a possible D gene (5 bases). CDR1 and CDR2 from the germline V gene are SGHRS and YFSETQ. The CDR3 totals 15 residues. The V end lost 4 bases, the J end lost 8 bases, and 18 bases lay between the germline ends. CDR3 protein: CASSPNGGLGEKLFF. The CDR3 DNA follows: TGCGCCAGCAGCCCAAACGGGGGATTAGGAGAAAAACTGTTTTTT.

The chain is built from TRBV6-5 and TRBJ2-1, with 11 bases fitting TRBD1. The CDR3 has 14 residues. CDR1 is MNHEY, CDR2 SVGAGI, per germline. Trimming at V came to 6 bases and at J to 10 bases, leaving 8 bases not matched to a gene. The CDR3 is CASSYGQGAGEQFF. The CDR3 nucleotides are TGTGCCAGCAGCTACGGACAGGGGGCAGGGGAGCAGTTCTTC.

The rearrangement joins TRBV18 to TRBJ1-1; the D gene is possibly TRBD1 (6 bases). The V gene lost 3 bases and the J gene lost 0 bases, with 14 bases spanning the gap. Per germline, CDR1 KGHSH and CDR2 LQKENI. This CDR3 comprises 16 residues. The CDR3 DNA follows: TGTGCCAGCTCACCTAGGGCCCAGGGGATGAACACTGAAGCTTTCTTT. Protein sequence: CASSPRAQGMNTEAFF. Drawing the rest from reference TRBV18 and TRBJ1-1, the complete variable domain is NAGVMQNPRHLVRRRGQEARLRCSPMKGHSHVYWYRQLPEEGLKFMVYLQKENIIDESGMPKERFSAEFPKEGPSILRIQQVVRGDSAAYFCASSPRAQGMNTEAFFGQGTRLTVV.

This clone showed up just once. The chain joins TRBV6-2 or TRBV6-3 to TRBJ1-2; 9 bases line up with TRBD1. Unmatched junction bases numbered 7, after V lost 2 bases and J lost 0 bases. Germline V CDR1 and CDR2: MNHEY, SVGEGT. CDR3 size: 17 residues. CDR3: CASSYPRTGDANYGYTF. In nucleotides, the CDR3 is TGTGCCAGCAGTTACCCACGGACAGGGGACGCTAACTATGGCTACACCTTC.

This sequence joins TRBV4-1 and TRBJ2-2, with a weak D call TRBD1 (5 bases). Germline V lookup: CDR1 MGHRA, CDR2 YSYEKL. Between the trimmed V and J ends, which lost 1 base and 1 base, there was a span of 16 bases. The CDR3 is 18 amino acids. The CDR3 protein is CASSQVQGRIGNTGELFF. The DNA for the CDR3 is TGCGCCAGCAGCCAAGTGCAGGGAAGGATAGGGAACACCGGGGAGCTGTTTTTT.